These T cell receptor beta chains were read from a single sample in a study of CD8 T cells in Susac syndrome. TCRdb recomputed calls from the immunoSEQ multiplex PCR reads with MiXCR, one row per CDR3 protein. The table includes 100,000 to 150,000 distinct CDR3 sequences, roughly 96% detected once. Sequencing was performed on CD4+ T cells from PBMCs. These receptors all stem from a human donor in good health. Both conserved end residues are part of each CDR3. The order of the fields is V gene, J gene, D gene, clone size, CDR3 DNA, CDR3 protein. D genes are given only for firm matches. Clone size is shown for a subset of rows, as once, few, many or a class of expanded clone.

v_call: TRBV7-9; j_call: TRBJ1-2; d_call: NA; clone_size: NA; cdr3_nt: TGTGCCAGCAACGCGCAGGAGTATGGCTACACCTTC; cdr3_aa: CASNAQEYGYTF
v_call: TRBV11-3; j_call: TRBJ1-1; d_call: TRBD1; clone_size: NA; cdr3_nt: TGTGCCAGCAGTCGGACAGGGGGCTTTGGGAACACTGAAGCTTTCTTT; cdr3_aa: CASSRTGGFGNTEAFF
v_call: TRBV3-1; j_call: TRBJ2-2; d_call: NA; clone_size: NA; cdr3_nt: TGTGCCAGCAGCCCTGGGGGCACCGGGGAGCTGTTTTTT; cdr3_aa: CASSPGGTGELFF
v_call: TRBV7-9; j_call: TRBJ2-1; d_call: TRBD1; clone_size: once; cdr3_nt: TGTGCCAGCAGCTTCCGAGACTACAGGGGTAATGAGCAGTTCTTC; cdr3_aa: CASSFRDYRGNEQFF
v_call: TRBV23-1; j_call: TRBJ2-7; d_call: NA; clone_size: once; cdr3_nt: TGCGCCAGCAGCCCCTTTGAGGAATACGAGCAGTACTTC; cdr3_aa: CASSPFEEYEQYF
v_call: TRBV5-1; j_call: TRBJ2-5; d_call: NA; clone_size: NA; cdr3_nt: TGCGCCAGCAGCTTGGCCGGGGATGGCCGGGAGACCCAGTACTTC; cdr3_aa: CASSLAGDGRETQYF
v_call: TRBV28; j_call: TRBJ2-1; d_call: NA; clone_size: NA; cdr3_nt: TGTGCCAGCAGTTCCCCGGACAGCTCCTACAATGAGCAGTTCTTC; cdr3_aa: CASSSPDSSYNEQFF
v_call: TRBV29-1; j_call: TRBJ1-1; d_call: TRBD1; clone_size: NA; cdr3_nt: TGCAGCGGGAAACAGGGGGCTAAAACTGAAGCTTTCTTT; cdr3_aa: CSGKQGAKTEAFF
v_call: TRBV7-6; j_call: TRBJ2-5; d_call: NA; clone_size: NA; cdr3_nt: TGTGCCAGCAGCTTTGGGTGGCAGGAGACCCAGTACTTC; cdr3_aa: CASSFGWQETQYF
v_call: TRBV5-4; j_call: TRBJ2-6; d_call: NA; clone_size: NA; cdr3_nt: TGTGCCAGCAGCGGCCCCCTTGACACGCCGCTCTCTGGGGCCAACGTCCTGACTTTC; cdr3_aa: CASSGPLDTPLSGANVLTF
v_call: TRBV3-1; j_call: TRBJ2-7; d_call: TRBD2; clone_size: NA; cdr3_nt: TGTGCCAGCAGCCAAGCGGGAGCGGGAGCCTACGAGCAGTACTTC; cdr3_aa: CASSQAGAGAYEQYF
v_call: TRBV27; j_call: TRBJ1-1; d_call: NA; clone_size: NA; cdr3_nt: TGTGCCAGCAGTCCCTCGACTCCCCCGAACACTGAAGCTTTCTTT; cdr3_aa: CASSPSTPPNTEAFF
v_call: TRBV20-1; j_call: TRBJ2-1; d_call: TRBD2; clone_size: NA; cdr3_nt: TGCAGTGCTGGACCCGGGACTAGCGGGAGTTATGAGCAGTTCTTC; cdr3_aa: CSAGPGTSGSYEQFF
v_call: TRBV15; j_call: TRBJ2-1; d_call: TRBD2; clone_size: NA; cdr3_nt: TGTGCCACCAGCAGAGAACGGGCTAGCGGGATTAATGAGCAGTTCTTC; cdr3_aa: CATSRERASGINEQFF
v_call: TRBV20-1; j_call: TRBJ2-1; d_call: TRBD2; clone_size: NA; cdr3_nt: TGCAGTGCAATACTAGCGGGAGGAGGAAATGAGCAGTTCTTC; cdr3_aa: CSAILAGGGNEQFF